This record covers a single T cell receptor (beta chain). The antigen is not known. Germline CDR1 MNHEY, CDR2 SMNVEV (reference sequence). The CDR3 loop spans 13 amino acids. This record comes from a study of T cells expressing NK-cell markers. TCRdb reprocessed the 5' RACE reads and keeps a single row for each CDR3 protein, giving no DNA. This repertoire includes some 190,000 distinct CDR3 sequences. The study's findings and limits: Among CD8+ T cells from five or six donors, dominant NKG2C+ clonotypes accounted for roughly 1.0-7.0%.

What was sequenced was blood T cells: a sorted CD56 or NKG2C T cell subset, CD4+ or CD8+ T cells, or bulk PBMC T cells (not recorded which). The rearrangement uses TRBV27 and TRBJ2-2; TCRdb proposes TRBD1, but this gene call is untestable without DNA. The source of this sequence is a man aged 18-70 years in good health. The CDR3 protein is CASSLSLSGELFF.